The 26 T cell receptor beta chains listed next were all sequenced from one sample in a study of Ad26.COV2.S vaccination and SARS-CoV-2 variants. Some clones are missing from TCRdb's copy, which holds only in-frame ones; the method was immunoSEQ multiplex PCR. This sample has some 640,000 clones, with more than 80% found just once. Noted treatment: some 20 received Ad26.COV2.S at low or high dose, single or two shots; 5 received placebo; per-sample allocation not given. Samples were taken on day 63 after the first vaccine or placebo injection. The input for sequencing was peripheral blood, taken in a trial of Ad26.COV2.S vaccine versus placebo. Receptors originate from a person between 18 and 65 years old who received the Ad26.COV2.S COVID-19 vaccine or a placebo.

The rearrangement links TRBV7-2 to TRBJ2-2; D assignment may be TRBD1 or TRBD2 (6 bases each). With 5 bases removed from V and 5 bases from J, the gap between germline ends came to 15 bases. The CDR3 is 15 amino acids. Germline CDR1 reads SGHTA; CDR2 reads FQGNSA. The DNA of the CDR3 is TGTGCCAGCAGCCCCTTAGGGGGGAAGACCGGGGAGCTGTTTTTT. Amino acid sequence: CASSPLGGKTGELFF.

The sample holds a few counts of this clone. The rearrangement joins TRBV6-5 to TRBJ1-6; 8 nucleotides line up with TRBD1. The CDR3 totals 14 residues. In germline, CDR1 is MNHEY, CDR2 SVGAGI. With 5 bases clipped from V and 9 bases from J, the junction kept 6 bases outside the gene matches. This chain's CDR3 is CASSQGAFGSPLHF. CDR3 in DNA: TGTGCCAGCAGTCAGGGGGCATTTGGTTCACCCCTCCACTTT.

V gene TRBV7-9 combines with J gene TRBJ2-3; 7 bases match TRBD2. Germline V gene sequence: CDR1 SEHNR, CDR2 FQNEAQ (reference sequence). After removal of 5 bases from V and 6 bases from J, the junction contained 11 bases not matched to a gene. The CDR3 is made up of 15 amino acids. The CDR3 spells CASSPFYGEGDTQYF. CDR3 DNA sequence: TGTGCCAGCAGCCCGTTCTACGGGGAGGGGGATACGCAGTATTTT.

CDR3 region: CASSVKSRQGADRGYTF. The CDR3 DNA follows: TGTGCCAGCAGTGTAAAAAGTAGACAGGGGGCGGATCGCGGCTACACCTTC. The chain has TRBV6-4 and TRBJ1-2, with TRBD1 matching 10 bases. There are 17 residues in the CDR3. CDR1 and CDR2 from the germline V gene are MRHNA and SNTAGT. J lost 8 bases, V lost 4 bases, and 16 bases had no gene match.

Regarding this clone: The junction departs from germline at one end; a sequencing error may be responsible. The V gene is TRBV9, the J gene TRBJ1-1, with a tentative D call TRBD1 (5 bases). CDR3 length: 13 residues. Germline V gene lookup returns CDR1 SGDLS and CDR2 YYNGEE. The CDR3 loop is CASSVLSPDGALF. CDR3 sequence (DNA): TGTGCCAGCAGCGTATTATCCCCCGACGGGGCCCTCTTT.

Here the CDR3 DNA reads TGTGCCAGCAGCGTCAGGGGGAATGAGCAGTTCTTC. Translated, it gives CASSVRGNEQFF. The chain combines TRBV12-3 or TRBV12-4 with TRBJ2-1; 7 bases map to TRBD1. The CDR3 consists of 12 residues. The V and J ends lost 6 bases and 7 bases, in that order; junction bases with no gene match: 3.

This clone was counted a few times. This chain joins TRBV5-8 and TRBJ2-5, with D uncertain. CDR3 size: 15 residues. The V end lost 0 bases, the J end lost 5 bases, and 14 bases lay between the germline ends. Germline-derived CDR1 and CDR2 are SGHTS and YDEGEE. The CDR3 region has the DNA TGTGCCAGCAGCTTGGAGACACAAGCCGGGGAGACCCAGTACTTC. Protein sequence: CASSLETQAGETQYF.

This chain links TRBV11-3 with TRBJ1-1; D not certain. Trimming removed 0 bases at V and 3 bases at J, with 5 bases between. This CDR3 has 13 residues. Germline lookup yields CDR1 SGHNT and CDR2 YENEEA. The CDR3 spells CASSLEQYTEAFF. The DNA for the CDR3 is TGTGCCAGCAGCTTAGAGCAGTACACTGAAGCTTTCTTT.

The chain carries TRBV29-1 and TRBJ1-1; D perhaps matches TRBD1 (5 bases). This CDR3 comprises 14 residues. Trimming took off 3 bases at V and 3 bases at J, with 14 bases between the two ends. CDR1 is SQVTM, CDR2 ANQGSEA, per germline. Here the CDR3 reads CSVDGKGTHTEAFF. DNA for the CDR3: TGCAGCGTTGACGGCAAGGGGACGCACACTGAAGCTTTCTTT.

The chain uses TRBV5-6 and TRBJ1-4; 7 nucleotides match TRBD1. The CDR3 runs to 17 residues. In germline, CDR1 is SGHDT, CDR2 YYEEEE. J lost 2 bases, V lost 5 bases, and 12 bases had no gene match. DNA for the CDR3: TGTGCCAGCAGGAACAGGGGAACCTACACTACTAATGAAAAACTGTTTTTT. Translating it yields CASRNRGTYTTNEKLFF.

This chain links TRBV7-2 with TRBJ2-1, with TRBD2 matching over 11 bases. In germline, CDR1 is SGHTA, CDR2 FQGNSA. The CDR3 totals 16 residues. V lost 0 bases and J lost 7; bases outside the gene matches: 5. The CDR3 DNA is TGTGCCAGCAGCTTAGCACTAGCGGGAGTATTAAATGAGCAGTTCTTC. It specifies CASSLALAGVLNEQFF.

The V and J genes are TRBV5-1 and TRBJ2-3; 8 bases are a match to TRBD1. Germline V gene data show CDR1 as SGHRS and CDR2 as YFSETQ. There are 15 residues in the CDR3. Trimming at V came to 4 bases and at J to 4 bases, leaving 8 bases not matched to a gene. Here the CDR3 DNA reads TGCGCCAGCAGCCCCAGGGGGCCCCCCGCAGATACGCAGTATTTT. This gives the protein CASSPRGPPADTQYF. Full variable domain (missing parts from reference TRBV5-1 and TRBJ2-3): KAGVTQTPRYLIKTRGQQVTLSCSPISGHRSVSWYQQTPGQGLQFLFEYFSETQRNKGNFPGRFSGRQFSNSRSEMNVSTLELGDSALYLCASSPRGPPADTQYFGPGTRLTVL.

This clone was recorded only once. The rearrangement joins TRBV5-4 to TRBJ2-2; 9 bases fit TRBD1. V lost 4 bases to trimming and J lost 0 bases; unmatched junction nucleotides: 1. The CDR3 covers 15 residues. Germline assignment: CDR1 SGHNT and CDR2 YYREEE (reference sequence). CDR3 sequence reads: CASSGTGTNTGELFF. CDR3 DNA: TGTGCCAGCAGCGGGACAGGGACGAACACCGGGGAGCTGTTTTTT.

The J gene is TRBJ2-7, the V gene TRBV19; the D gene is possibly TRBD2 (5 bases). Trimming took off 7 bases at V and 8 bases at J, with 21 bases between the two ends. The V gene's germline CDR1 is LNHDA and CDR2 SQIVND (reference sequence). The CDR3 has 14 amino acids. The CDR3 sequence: CASTSPGLGYQQYF. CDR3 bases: TGTGCCAGTACCAGCCCCGGACTCGGATATCAGCAGTACTTC.

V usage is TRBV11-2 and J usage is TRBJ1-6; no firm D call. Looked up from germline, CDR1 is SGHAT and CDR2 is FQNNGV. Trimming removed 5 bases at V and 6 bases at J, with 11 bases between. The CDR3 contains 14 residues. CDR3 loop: CASSGRQLNSPLHF. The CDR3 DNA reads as TGTGCCAGCAGCGGGCGCCAGCTTAATTCACCCCTCCACTTT.

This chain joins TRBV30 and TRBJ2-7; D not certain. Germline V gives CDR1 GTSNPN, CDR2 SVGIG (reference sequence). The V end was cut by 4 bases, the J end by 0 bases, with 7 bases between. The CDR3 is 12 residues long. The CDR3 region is CAWNSGSYEQYF. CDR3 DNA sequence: TGTGCCTGGAACTCTGGCTCCTACGAGCAGTACTTC.

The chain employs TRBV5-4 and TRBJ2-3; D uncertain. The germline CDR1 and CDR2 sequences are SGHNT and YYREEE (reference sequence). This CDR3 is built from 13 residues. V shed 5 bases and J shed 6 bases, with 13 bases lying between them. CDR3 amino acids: CASRPGPRDTQYF. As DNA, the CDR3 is TGTGCCAGCAGGCCGGGCCCACGCGATACGCAGTATTTT.

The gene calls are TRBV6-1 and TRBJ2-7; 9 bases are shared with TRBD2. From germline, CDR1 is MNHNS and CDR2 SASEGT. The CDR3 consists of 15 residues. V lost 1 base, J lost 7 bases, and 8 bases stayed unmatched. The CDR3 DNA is TGTGCCAGCAGTGAAGAAATAGCGGGAGCAGAAGAGCAGTACTTC. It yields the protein CASSEEIAGAEEQYF.

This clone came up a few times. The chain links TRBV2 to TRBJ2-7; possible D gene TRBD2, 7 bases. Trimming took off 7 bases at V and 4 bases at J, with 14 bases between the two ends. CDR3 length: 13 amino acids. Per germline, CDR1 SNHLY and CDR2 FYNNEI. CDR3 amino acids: CASKGGGRYEQYF. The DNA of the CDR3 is TGTGCCAGCAAGGGGGGAGGGCGATACGAGCAGTACTTC.

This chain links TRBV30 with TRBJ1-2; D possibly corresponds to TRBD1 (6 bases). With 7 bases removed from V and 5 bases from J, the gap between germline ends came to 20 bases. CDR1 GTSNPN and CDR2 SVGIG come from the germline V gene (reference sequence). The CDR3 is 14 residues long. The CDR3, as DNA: TGTGCCTTTAACCTCGGGGGCGCTCATTATGGCTACACCTTC. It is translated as CAFNLGGAHYGYTF.

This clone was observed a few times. The CDR3 protein is CASSPGTISYEQYF. The CDR3 bases are TGTGCCAGCAGCCCAGGGACTATCTCCTACGAGCAGTACTTC. This rearrangement joins TRBV7-9 to TRBJ2-7; 7 bases map to TRBD2. Germline V gives CDR1 SEHNR, CDR2 FQNEAQ (reference sequence). The ends lost 5 bases at V and 0 bases at J; junction bases unmatched: 4. The CDR3 is 14 residues long.

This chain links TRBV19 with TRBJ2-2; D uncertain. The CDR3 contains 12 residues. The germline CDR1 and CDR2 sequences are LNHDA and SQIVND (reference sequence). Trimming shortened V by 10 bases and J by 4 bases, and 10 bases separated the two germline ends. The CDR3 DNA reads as TGTGCCACTCAGGTTGTCACCGGGGAGCTGTTTTTT. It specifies CATQVVTGELFF.

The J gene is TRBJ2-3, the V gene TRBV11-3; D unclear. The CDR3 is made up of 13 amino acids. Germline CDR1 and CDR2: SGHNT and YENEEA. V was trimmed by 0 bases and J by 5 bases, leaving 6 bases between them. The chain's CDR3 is CASSLDVGDTQYF. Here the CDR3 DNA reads TGTGCCAGCAGCTTAGATGTTGGAGATACGCAGTATTTT.

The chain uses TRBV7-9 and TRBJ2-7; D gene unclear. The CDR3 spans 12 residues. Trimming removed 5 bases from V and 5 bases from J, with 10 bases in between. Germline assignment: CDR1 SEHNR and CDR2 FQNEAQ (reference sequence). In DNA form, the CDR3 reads TGTGCCAGCAGCCCTTCCAGCGACGAGCAGTACTTC. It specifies CASSPSSDEQYF.

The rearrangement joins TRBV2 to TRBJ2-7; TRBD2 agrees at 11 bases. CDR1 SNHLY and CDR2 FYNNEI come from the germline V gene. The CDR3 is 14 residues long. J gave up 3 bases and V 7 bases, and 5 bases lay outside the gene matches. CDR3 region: CASNPLAGVYEQYF. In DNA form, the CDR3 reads TGTGCCAGCAACCCACTAGCGGGAGTCTACGAGCAGTACTTC. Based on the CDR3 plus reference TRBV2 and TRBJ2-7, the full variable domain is EPEVTQTPSHQVTQMGQEVILRCVPISNHLYFYWYRQILGQKVEFLVSFYNNEISEKSEIFDDQFSVERPDGSNFTLKIRSTKLEDSAMYFCASNPLAGVYEQYFGPGTRLTVT.

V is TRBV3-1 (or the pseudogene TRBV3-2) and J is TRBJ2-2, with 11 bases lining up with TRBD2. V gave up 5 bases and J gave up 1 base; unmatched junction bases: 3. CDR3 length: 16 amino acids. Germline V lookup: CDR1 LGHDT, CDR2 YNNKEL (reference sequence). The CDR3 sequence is CASSSLAGGNTGELFF. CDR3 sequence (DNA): TGTGCCAGCAGCTCGCTAGCGGGAGGGAACACCGGGGAGCTGTTTTTT.